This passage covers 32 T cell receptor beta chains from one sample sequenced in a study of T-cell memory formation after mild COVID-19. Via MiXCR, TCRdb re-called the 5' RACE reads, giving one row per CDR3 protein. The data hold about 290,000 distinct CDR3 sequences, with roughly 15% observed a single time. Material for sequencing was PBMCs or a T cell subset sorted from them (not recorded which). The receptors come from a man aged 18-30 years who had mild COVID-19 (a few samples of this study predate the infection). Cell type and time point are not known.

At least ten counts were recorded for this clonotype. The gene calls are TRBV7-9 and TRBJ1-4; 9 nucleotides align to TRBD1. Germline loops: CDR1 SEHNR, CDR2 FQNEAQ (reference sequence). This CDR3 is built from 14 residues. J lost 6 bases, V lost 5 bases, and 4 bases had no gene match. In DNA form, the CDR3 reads TGTGCCAGCAGCGAGGGACAGGGTTATGAAAAACTGTTTTTT. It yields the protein CASSEGQGYEKLFF.

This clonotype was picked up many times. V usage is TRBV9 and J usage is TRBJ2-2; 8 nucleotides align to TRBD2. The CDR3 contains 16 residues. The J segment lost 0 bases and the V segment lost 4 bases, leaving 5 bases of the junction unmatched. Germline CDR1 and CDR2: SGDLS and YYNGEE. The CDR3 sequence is CASSHPAGANTGELFF. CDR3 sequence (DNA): TGTGCCAGCAGCCACCCAGCGGGGGCGAACACCGGGGAGCTGTTTTTT. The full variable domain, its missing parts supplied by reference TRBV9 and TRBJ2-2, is DSGVTQTPKHLITATGQRVTLRCSPRSGDLSVYWYQQSLDQGLQFLIQYYNGEERAKGNILERFSAQQFPDLHSELNLSSLELGDSALYFCASSHPAGANTGELFFGEGSRLTVL.

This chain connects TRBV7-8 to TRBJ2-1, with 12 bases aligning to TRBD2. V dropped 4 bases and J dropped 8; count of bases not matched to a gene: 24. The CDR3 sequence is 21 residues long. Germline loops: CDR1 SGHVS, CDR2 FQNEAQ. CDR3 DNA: TGTGCCAGCAGCTACGCCCCCCTGACTAGCGGGAGAACCCCCCGGAGGCATGAGCAGTTCTTC. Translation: CASSYAPLTSGRTPRRHEQFF.

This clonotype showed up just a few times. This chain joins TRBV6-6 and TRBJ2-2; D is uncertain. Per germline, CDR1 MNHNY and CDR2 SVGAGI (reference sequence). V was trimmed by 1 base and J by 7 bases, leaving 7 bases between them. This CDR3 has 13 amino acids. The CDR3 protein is CASSYFSSGELFF. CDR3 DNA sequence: TGTGCCAGCAGTTACTTCAGTAGCGGGGAGCTGTTTTTT.

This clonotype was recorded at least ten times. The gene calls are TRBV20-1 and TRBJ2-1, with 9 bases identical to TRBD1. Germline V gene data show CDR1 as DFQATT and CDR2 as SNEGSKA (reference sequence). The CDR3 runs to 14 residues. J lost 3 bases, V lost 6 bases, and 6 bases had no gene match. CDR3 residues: CSAQPGQGYNEQFF. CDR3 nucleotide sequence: TGCAGTGCACAACCGGGACAGGGCTACAATGAGCAGTTCTTC.

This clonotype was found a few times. The CDR3 loop reads CASSSDRGPTGELFF. The CDR3, as DNA: TGCGCCAGCAGCTCCGACAGGGGGCCCACCGGGGAGCTGTTTTTT. The chain links TRBV5-1 to TRBJ2-2, with 10 bases identical to TRBD1. The CDR3 loop spans 15 amino acids. CDR1 is SGHRS, CDR2 YFSETQ, per germline. V dropped 3 bases and J dropped 4; count of bases not matched to a gene: 3.

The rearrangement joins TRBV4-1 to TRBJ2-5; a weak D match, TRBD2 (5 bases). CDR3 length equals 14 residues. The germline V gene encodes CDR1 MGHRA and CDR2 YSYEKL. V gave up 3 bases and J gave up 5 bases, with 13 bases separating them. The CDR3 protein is CASSHDFSGETQYF. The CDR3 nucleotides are TGCGCCAGCAGCCACGACTTTTCGGGGGAGACCCAGTACTTC.

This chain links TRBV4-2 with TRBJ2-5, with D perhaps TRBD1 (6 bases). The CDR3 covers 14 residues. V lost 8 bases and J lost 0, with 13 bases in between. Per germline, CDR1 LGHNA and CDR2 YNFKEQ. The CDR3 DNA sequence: TGTGCCAGCGGACAGAACGCGTACCAAGAGACCCAGTACTTC. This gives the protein CASGQNAYQETQYF.

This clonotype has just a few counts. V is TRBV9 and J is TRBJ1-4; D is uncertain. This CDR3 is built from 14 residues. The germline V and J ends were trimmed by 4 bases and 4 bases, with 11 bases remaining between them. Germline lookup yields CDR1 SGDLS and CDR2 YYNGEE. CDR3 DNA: TGTGCCAGCAGCCAGGAGATATATAATGAAAAACTGTTTTTT. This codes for CASSQEIYNEKLFF.

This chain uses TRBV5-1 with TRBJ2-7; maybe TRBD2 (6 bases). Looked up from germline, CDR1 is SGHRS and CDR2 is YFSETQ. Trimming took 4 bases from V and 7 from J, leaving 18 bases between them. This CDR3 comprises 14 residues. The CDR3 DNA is TGCGCCAGCAGCCGCGGGACCCTTCTACGGGAGCAGTACTTC. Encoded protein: CASSRGTLLREQYF.

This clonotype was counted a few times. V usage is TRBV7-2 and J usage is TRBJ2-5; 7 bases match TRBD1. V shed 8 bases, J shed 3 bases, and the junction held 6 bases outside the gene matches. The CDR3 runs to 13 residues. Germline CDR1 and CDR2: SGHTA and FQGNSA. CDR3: CASAPQGEETQYF. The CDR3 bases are TGTGCCAGCGCCCCCCAGGGGGAAGAGACCCAGTACTTC.

The CDR3 loop reads CASSWARGDTGELFF. CDR3 nucleotide sequence: TGTGCCAGCAGTTGGGCGCGAGGGGACACCGGGGAGCTGTTTTTT. V gene TRBV27 combines with J gene TRBJ2-2; D might be TRBD1 or TRBD2, each matching 5 bases. Trimming removed 4 bases from V and 3 bases from J, with 12 bases in between. The CDR3 extends over 15 amino acids. The germline gives CDR1 MNHEY, CDR2 SMNVEV (reference sequence).

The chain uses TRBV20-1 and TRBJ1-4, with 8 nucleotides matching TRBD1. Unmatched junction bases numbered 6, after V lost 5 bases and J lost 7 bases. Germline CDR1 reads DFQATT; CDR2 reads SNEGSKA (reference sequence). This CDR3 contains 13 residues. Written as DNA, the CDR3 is TGCAGTGCTCCGTCCAGGGGGCCTGAAAAACTGTTTTTT. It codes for CSAPSRGPEKLFF.

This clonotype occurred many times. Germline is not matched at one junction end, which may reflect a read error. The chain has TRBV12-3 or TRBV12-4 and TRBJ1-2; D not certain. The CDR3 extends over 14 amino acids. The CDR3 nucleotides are TGTGCCAGCGGTTTAGTCGCCGGCAGCTATGGCTACACCTTC. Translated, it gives CASGLVAGSYGYTF.

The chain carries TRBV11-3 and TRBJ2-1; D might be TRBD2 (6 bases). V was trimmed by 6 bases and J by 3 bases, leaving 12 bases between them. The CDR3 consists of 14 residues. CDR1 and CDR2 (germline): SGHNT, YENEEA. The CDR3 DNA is TGTGCCAGCAGACCGGGACTGAACTACAATGAGCAGTTCTTC. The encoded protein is CASRPGLNYNEQFF.

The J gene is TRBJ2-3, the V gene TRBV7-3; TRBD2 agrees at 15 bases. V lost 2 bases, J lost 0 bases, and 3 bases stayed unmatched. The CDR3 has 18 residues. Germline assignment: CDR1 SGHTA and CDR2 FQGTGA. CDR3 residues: CASSLGLAGGPSTDTQYF. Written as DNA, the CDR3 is TGTGCCAGCAGCTTAGGACTAGCGGGGGGGCCTAGCACAGATACGCAGTATTTT.

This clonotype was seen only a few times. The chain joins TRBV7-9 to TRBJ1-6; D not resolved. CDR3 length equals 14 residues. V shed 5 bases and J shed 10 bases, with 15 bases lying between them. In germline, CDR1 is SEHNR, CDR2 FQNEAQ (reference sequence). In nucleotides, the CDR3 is TGTGCCAGCAGCCTGACCCAAAGAGACTCACCCCTCCACTTT. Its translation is CASSLTQRDSPLHF.

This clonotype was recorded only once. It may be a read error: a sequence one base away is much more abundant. The CDR3: CASSPTRGQLFGYTF. As DNA, the CDR3 is TGTGCCAGCTCACCAACTAGAGGACAGCTCTTTGGCTACACCTTC. The J gene is TRBJ1-2, the V gene TRBV18, with a possible D match to TRBD1 (6 bases). V was shortened by 2 bases and J by 7 bases, with 17 bases between the two germline ends. Per the germline V gene, CDR1 is KGHSH and CDR2 is LQKENI. The CDR3 runs to 15 residues.

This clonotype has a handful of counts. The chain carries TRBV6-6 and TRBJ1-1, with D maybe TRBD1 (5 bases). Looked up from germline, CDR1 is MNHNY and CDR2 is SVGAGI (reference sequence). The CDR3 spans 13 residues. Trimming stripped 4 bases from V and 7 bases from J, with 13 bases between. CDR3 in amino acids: CASSSRDELEAFF. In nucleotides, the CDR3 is TGTGCCAGCAGTTCCCGGGACGAGCTTGAAGCTTTCTTT.

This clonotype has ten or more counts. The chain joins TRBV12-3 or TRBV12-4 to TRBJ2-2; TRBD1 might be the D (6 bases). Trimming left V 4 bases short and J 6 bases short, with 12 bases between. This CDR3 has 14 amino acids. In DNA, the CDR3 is TGTGCCAGCAGTTCCCGACAGGCCGCCGGGGAGCTGTTTTTT. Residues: CASSSRQAAGELFF.

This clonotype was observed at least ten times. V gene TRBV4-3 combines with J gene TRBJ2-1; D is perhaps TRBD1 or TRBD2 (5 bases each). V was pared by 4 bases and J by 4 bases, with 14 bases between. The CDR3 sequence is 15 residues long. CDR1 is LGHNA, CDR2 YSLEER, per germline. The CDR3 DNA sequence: TGCGCCAGCAGCCCAGGGACCGCGAGGTACAATGAGCAGTTCTTC. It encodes CASSPGTARYNEQFF.

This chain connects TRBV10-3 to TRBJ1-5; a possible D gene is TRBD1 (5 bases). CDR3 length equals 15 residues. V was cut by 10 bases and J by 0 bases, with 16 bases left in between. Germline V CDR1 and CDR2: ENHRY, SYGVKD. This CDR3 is CASSKDKYSNQPQHF. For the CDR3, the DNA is TGTGCCAGCTCAAAGGACAAATATAGCAATCAGCCCCAGCATTTT.

The CDR3 DNA follows: TGTGCCAGCAGCTTAGATTACGCCCCTGGAAACACCATATATTTT. As protein: CASSLDYAPGNTIYF. The chain recombines TRBV11-2 with TRBJ1-3, with no clear D. V was cut by 0 bases and J by 2 bases, with 8 bases left in between. Germline values: CDR1 SGHAT, CDR2 FQNNGV. CDR3 length equals 15 residues.

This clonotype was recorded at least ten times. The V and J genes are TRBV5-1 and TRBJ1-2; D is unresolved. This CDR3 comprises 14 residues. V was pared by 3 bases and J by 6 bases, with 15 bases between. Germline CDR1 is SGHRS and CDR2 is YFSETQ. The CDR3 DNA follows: TGCGCCAGCAGCTGGGAAGACCGACGAGATGGCTACACCTTC. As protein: CASSWEDRRDGYTF.

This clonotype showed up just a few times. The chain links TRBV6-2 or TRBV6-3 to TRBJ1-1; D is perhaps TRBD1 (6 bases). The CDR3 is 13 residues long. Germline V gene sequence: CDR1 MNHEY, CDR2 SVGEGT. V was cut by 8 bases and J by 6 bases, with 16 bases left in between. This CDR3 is CASGQPPGPEAFF. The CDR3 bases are TGTGCCAGCGGACAGCCCCCTGGCCCTGAAGCTTTCTTT.

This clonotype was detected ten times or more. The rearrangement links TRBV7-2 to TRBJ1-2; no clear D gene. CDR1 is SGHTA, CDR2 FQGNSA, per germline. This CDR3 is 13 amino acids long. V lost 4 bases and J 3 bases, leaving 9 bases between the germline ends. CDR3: CASSSAEYYGYTF. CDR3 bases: TGTGCCAGCAGCTCCGCAGAATACTATGGCTACACCTTC.

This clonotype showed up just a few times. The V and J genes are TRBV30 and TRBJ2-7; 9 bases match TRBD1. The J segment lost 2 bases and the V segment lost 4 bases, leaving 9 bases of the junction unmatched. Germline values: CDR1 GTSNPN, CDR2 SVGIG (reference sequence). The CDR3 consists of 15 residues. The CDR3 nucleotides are TGTGCCTGGACCCGGGGGACAGGGATAACCTACGAGCAGTACTTC. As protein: CAWTRGTGITYEQYF.

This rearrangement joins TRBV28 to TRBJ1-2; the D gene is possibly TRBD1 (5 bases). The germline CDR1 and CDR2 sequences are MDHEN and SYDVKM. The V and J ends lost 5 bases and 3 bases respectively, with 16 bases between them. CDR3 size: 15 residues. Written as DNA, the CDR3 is TGTGCCAGCAGTCCGGGGGGTATATCATACTATGGCTACACCTTC. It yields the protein CASSPGGISYYGYTF.

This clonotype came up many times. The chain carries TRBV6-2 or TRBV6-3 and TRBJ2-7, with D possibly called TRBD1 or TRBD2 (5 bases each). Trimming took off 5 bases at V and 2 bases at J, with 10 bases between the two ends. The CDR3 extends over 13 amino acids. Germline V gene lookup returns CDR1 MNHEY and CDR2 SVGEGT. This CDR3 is CASSGTEPYEQYF. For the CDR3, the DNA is TGTGCCAGCAGTGGGACCGAACCCTACGAGCAGTACTTC.

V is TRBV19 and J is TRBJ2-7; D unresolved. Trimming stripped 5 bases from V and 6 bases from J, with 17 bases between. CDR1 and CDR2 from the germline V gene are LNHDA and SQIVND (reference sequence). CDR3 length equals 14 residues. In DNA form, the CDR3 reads TGTGCCAGTAGTGAGGTGGCTGAGACCGCCGAGCAGTACTTC. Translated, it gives CASSEVAETAEQYF.

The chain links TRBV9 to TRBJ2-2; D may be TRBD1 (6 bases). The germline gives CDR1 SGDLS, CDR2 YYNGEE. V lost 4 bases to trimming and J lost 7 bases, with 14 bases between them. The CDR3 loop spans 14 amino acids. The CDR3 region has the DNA TGTGCCAGCAGCCCCCAGGGGAAGTACGGGGAGCTGTTTTTT. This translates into CASSPQGKYGELFF.

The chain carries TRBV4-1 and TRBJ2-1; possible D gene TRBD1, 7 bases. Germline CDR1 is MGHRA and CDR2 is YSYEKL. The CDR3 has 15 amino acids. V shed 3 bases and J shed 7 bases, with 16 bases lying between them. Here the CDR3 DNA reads TGCGCCAGCAGCCAGTGGAGGGGGCTATCGAATGAGCAGTTCTTC. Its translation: CASSQWRGLSNEQFF.